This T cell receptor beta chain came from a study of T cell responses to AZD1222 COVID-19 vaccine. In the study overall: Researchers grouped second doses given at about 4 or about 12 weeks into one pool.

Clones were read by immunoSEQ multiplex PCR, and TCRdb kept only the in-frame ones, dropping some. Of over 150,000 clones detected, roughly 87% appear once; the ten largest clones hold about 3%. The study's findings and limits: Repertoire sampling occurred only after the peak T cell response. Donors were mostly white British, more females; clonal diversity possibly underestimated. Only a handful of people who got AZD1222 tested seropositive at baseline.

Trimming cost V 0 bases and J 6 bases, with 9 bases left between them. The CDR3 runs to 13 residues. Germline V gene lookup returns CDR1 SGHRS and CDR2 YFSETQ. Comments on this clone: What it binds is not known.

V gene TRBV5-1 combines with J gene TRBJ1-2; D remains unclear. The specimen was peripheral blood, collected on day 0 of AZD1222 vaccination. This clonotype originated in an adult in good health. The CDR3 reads CASSLELINGYTF. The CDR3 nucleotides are TGCGCCAGCAGCTTGGAACTCATTAATGGCTACACCTTC.